The rows below give T cell receptor beta chains drawn from one sample of a study of blood T cell repertoires in COVID-19. Data came from immunoSEQ multiplex PCR; TCRdb stores just in-frame clones and leaves some out. The data contain approximately 82,000 clones, roughly four fifths of them singletons. What was sequenced was peripheral blood. The source of these receptors is a human donor in a cohort sampled during active COVID-19. Each CDR3 is given with its conserved first and last residue. The D gene is left open where the match is weak. A clone size is listed for some rows: how often the clone was seen (once, few, many), or a class if it is expanded.

TRBV5-6,.,.,TRBJ2-3,CASSPDRDTQYF,TGTGCCAGCAGTCCCGACAGAGATACGCAGTATTTT
TRBV5-1,.,.,TRBJ2-3,CASSPTTGFSTDTQYF,TGCGCCAGCAGCCCGACGACAGGCTTTAGCACAGATACGCAGTATTTT
TRBV7-8,.,.,TRBJ2-7,CASSRTSDNEQYF,TGTGCCAGCAGCCGGACCTCAGACAACGAGCAGTACTTC
TRBV9,.,.,TRBJ1-5,CASSRGAVNQPQHF,TGTGCCAGCAGCCGGGGGGCAGTCAATCAGCCCCAGCATTTT
TRBV7-2,.,.,TRBJ1-2,CASSPLLGRGSGGYTF,TGTGCCAGCAGCCCATTGCTGGGCAGGGGATCAGGTGGCTACACCTTC
TRBV5-1,.,.,TRBJ1-6,CASSSRASSYNSPLHF,TGCGCCAGCAGCTCGCGTGCGAGCTCCTATAATTCACCCCTCCACTTT
TRBV27,.,.,TRBJ1-2,CASSWSGSPQGYTF,TGTGCCAGCAGTTGGTCAGGTTCTCCTCAAGGCTACACCTTC
TRBV28,.,.,TRBJ2-7,CASSLVRKNYEQYF,TGTGCCAGCAGTCTCGTCAGGAAGAACTACGAGCAGTACTTC
TRBV27,TRBD1,.,TRBJ1-1,CASSADRGGGEAFF,TGTGCCAGCAGTGCCGACAGGGGGGGAGGGGAAGCTTTCTTT
TRBV28,.,.,TRBJ1-1,CASSWGHPGTEAFF,TGTGCCAGCAGTTGGGGACACCCGGGGACTGAAGCTTTCTTT
TRBV5-1,.,few,TRBJ1-1,CASSFWGENTEAFF,TGCGCCAGCAGCTTCTGGGGGGAGAACACTGAAGCTTTCTTT
TRBV24-1,.,.,TRBJ1-5,CATSDRGAGNQPQHF,TGTGCCACCAGTGATCGGGGGGCAGGGAATCAGCCCCAGCATTTT
TRBV6-2/TRBV6-3,.,.,TRBJ2-6,CASSYPLVGGGRSGANVLTF,TGTGCCAGCAGTTACCCCCTAGTGGGCGGGGGCCGCTCTGGGGCCAACGTCCTGACTTTC
TRBV6-6,TRBD2,.,TRBJ2-7,CASTGLAGPSPYEQYF,TGTGCCAGCACAGGGCTAGCGGGGCCCTCCCCCTACGAGCAGTACTTC
TRBV2,.,once,TRBJ2-6,CASTLQAISGANVLTF,TGTGCCAGCACCTTACAGGCCATCTCTGGGGCCAACGTCCTGACTTTC
TRBV4-3,.,.,TRBJ1-1,CASSQNALLDTEAFF,TGCGCCAGCAGCCAAAATGCCTTACTCGACACTGAAGCTTTCTTT
TRBV5-5,TRBD2,.,TRBJ2-1,CASSLTSGGSNNEQFF,TGTGCCAGCAGCCTGACTAGCGGGGGGTCGAACAATGAGCAGTTCTTC
TRBV5-6,.,.,TRBJ1-2,CASSFQQGGYGYTF,TGTGCCAGCAGCTTCCAGCAGGGAGGCTATGGCTACACCTTC
TRBV10-2,TRBD1,.,TRBJ1-2,CAILGDRGRSGYTF,TGCGCCATCTTGGGGGACAGGGGGCGAAGTGGCTACACCTTC
TRBV5-1,TRBD1,.,TRBJ1-1,CASSLEGRGQGTEAFF,TGCGCCAGCAGCTTGGAGGGCAGGGGGCAAGGCACTGAAGCTTTCTTT
TRBV24-1,.,.,TRBJ2-6,CATSSRVGANVLTF,TGTGCCACCAGCTCCAGGGTTGGGGCCAACGTCCTGACTTTC
TRBV9,.,.,TRBJ2-3,CASSPEGNGEDTQYF,TGTGCCAGCAGCCCAGAGGGTAATGGGGAAGATACGCAGTATTTT
TRBV18,TRBD1,.,TRBJ1-1,CASSPPGQGARTEAFF,TGTGCCAGCTCACCACCGGGACAGGGGGCGAGAACTGAAGCTTTCTTT
TRBV9,.,few,TRBJ2-3,CASSVALNSGLTDTQYF,TGTGCCAGCAGCGTAGCTTTGAATAGCGGACTCACAGATACGCAGTATTTT
TRBV30,.,few,TRBJ1-3,CAWRVPGANKIGNTIYF,TGTGCCTGGAGGGTCCCTGGGGCCAACAAAATTGGAAACACCATATATTTT
TRBV11-1,.,.,TRBJ2-2,CASSLEGVGELFF,TGTGCCAGCAGCCTTGAGGGTGTCGGGGAGCTGTTTTTT
TRBV10-3,.,.,TRBJ2-2,CAISEPTYGRGANTGELFF,TGTGCCATCAGTGAGCCGACCTACGGAAGGGGCGCGAACACCGGGGAGCTGTTTTTT
TRBV7-2,.,.,TRBJ2-7,CASSLDWGSGISYEQYF,TGTGCCAGCAGCTTAGATTGGGGTAGCGGAATCTCCTACGAGCAGTACTTC
TRBV6-5,TRBD2,once,TRBJ2-5,CASIGTTETQYF,TGTGCCAGCATCGGGACTACCGAGACCCAGTACTTC
TRBV27,.,.,TRBJ2-7,CASSGAEKAYEQYF,TGTGCCAGCAGTGGAGCAGAGAAGGCCTACGAGCAGTACTTC
TRBV27,.,.,TRBJ2-7,CASSFRPLVASYEQYF,TGTGCCAGCAGTTTTCGACCCCTGGTAGCTTCCTACGAGCAGTACTTC
TRBV5-1,TRBD1,.,TRBJ2-3,CASSPGGEADTQYF,TGCGCCAGCAGCCCAGGGGGTGAGGCAGATACGCAGTATTTT
TRBV4-3,.,.,TRBJ2-5,CASSQDGALRETQYF,TGCGCCAGCAGCCAAGATGGGGCCTTGAGAGAGACCCAGTACTTC
TRBV6-6,TRBD1,.,TRBJ1-3,CAGSQGVSGNTIYF,TGTGCCGGTTCGCAGGGGGTCTCTGGAAACACCATATATTTT
TRBV5-8,TRBD1,.,TRBJ1-2,CASKRTGGVYGYTF,TGTGCCAGCAAACGGACAGGGGGCGTCTATGGCTACACCTTC
TRBV7-9,TRBD1,.,TRBJ1-2,CASSRTGGRVGGYTF,TGTGCCAGCAGCCGAACAGGGGGCCGGGTCGGAGGCTACACCTTC
TRBV5-1,TRBD2,few,TRBJ2-5,CASSLTSGGGETQYF,TGCGCCAGCAGCTTGACTAGCGGGGGCGGGGAGACCCAGTACTTC
TRBV18,TRBD1,.,TRBJ2-7,CASSPRTGTNTYEQYF,TGTGCCAGCTCACCAAGGACAGGGACAAATACCTACGAGCAGTACTTC
TRBV5-1,TRBD2,.,TRBJ2-7,CASSPGTSGDYEQYF,TGCGCCAGCAGCCCGGGGACTAGCGGGGACTACGAGCAGTACTTC
TRBV4-1,.,.,TRBJ1-5,CASSQDPGVPRSQHF,TGCGCCAGCAGCCAAGATCCGGGGGTTCCTAGGTCCCAGCATTTT
TRBV6-1,.,.,TRBJ1-4,CASSERETTNEKLFF,TGTGCCAGCAGTGAACGGGAGACAACTAATGAAAAACTGTTTTTT
TRBV11-1,.,many,TRBJ2-7,CASSLVEGVSYEQYF,TGTGCCAGCAGCTTAGTCGAGGGGGTCTCCTACGAGCAGTACTTC
TRBV27,TRBD1,.,TRBJ2-1,CASTPQGAMGYNEQFF,TGTGCCAGCACCCCACAGGGGGCAATGGGCTACAATGAGCAGTTCTTC